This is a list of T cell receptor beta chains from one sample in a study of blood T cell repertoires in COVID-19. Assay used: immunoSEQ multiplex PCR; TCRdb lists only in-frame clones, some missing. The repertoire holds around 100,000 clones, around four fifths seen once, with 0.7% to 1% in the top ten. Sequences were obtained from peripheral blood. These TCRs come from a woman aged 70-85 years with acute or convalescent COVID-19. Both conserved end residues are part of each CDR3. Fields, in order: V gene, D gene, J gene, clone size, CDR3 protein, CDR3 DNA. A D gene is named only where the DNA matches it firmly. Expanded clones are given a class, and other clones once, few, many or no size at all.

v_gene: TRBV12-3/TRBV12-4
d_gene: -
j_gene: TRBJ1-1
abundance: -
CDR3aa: CASSPLGNTEAFF
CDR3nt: TGTGCCAGCAGCCCCCTCGGGAACACTGAAGCTTTCTTT

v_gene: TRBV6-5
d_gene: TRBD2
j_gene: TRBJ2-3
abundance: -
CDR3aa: CASSKTSGGGDTQYF
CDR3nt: TGTGCCAGCAGTAAGACTAGCGGGGGGGGCGATACGCAGTATTTT

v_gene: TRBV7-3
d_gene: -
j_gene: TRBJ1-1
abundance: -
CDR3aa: CASTPQGGRETEAFF
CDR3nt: TGTGCCAGCACCCCACAGGGTGGGAGGGAAACTGAAGCTTTCTTT

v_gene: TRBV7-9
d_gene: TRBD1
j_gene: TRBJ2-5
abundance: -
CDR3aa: CASSSHRGLGQETQYF
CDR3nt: TGTGCCAGCAGCTCACACAGGGGGCTAGGACAAGAGACCCAGTACTTC

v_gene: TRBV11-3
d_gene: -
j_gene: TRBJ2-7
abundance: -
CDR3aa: CASSPGAREQYF
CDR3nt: TGTGCCAGCAGCCCAGGGGCGAGGGAGCAGTACTTC

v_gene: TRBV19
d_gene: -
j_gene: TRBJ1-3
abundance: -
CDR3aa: CASSMEVRSGNTIYF
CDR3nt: TGTGCCAGTAGTATGGAGGTCCGCTCTGGAAACACCATATATTTT

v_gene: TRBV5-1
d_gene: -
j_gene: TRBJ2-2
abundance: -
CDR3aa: CASSLDRLVNTGELFF
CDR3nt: TGCGCCAGCAGCTTGGACAGGCTCGTGAACACCGGGGAGCTGTTTTTT

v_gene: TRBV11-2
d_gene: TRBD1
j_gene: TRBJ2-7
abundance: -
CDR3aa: CASRNRGADEQYF
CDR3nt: TGTGCCAGCAGGAACAGGGGTGCGGACGAGCAGTACTTC

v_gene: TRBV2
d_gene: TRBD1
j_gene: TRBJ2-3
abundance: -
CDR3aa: CASSPGTGVETDTQYF
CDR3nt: TGTGCCAGCAGTCCCGGGACAGGGGTTGAGACAGATACGCAGTATTTT

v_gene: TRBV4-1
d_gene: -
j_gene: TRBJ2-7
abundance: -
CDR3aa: CASSQDWGSSLYEQYF
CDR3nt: TGCGCCAGCAGCCAAGATTGGGGCTCCTCCCTCTACGAGCAGTACTTC

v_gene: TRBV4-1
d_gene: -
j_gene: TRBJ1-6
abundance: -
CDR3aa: CASSPGGARRSPLHF
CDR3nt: TGCGCCAGCAGCCCGGGGGGGGCGCGGCGATCACCCCTCCACTTT

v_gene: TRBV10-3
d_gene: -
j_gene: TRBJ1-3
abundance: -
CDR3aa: CAIRLTGAGNTIYF
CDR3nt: TGTGCCATCAGGTTGACAGGCGCAGGAAACACCATATATTTT

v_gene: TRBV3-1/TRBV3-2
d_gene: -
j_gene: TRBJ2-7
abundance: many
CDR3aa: CASSQGDSSSYEQYF
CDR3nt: TGTGCCAGCAGCCAAGGTGACAGTAGCTCCTACGAGCAGTACTTC

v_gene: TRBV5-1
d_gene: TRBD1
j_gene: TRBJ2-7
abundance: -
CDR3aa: CASSSTGGSYEQYF
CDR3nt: TGCGCCAGCAGCTCGACAGGGGGCTCCTACGAGCAGTACTTC

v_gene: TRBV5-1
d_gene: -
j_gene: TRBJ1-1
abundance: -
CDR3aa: CASSFAGAGTEAFF
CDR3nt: TGCGCCAGCAGCTTCGCAGGGGCGGGCACTGAAGCTTTCTTT

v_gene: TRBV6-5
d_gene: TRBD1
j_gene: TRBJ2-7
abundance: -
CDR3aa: CASSRDRGSYEQYF
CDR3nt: TGTGCCAGCAGTCGGGACAGGGGGTCCTACGAGCAGTACTTC

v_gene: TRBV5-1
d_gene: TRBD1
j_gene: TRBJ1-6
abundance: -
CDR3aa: CASSSGTGENSPLHF
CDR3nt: TGCGCCAGCAGCTCCGGGACAGGGGAAAATTCACCCCTCCACTTT

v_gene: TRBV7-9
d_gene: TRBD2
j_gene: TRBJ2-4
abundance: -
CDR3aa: CASSLYRSGSDKNIQYF
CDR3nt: TGTGCCAGCAGCTTATATCGTAGCGGGAGTGACAAAAACATTCAGTACTTC

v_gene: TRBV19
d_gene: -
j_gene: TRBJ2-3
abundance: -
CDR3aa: CASSIIGAGRTDTQYF
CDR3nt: TGTGCCAGTAGTATAATTGGGGCAGGGAGGACAGATACGCAGTATTTT

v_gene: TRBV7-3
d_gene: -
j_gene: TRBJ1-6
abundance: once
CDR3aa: CASSLTGSYNSPLHF
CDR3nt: TGTGCCAGCAGCTTGACGGGATCTTATAATTCACCCCTCCACTTT

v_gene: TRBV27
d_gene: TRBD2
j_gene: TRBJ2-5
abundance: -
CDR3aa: CASSSRTSGGYQETQYF
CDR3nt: TGTGCCAGCAGTTCCCGGACTAGCGGGGGGTACCAAGAGACCCAGTACTTC

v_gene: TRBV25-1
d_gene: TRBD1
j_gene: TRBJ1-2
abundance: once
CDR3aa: CASSRTGGAYGYTF
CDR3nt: TGTGCCAGCAGTCGGACAGGGGGTGCCTATGGCTACACCTTC

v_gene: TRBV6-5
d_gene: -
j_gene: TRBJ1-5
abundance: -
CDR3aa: CASSPGGGSGQPQHF
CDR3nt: TGTGCCAGCAGTCCCGGGGGAGGGTCGGGACAGCCCCAGCATTTT

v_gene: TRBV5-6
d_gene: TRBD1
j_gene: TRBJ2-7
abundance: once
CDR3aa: CASSGTGAAYEQYF
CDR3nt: TGTGCCAGCAGCGGGACAGGGGCGGCCTACGAGCAGTACTTC

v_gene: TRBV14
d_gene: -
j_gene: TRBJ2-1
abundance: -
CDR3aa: CASSQDRRLGYNEQFF
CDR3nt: TGTGCCAGCAGCCAAGATAGGCGGCTAGGCTACAATGAGCAGTTCTTC

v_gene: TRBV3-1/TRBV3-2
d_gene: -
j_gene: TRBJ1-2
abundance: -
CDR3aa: CASSQLQNYGYTF
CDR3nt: TGTGCCAGCAGCCAACTACAGAACTATGGCTACACCTTC

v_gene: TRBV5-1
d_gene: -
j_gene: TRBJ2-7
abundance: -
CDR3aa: CASSLPTSTYEQYF
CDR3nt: TGCGCCAGCAGCCTCCCAACTAGTACCTACGAGCAGTACTTC

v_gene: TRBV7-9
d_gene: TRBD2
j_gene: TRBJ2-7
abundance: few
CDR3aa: CASSLQSTSGRGEQYF
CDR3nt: TGTGCCAGCAGCTTACAGTCCACTAGCGGGAGAGGGGAGCAGTACTTC

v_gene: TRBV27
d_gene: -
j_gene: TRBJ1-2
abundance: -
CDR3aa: CASSFRLAEVKGYTF
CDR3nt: TGTGCCAGCAGTTTCCGATTGGCAGAAGTAAAGGGCTACACCTTC

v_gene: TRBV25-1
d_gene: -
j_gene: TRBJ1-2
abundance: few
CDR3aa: CASSAPGTNYGYTF
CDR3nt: TGTGCCAGCAGTGCCCCGGGGACTAACTATGGCTACACCTTC

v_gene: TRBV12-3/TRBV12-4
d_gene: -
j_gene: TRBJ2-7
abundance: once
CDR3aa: CASSPTTLEQYF
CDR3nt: TGTGCCAGCAGTCCTACGACTCTCGAGCAGTACTTC

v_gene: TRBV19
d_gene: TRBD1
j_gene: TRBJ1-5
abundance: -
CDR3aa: CASSIGTGNQPQHF
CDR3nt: TGTGCCAGTAGTATCGGGACAGGCAATCAGCCCCAGCATTTT

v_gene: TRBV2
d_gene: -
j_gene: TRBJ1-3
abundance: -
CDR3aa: CASKGAGNTIYF
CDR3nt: TGTGCCAGCAAGGGGGCTGGAAACACCATATATTTT

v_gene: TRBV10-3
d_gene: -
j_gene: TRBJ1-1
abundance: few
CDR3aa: CAISDNLNTEAFF
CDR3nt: TGTGCCATCAGTGACAATCTGAACACTGAAGCTTTCTTT

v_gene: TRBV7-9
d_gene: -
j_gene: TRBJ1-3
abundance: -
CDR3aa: CASSSGTPGNTIYF
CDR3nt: TGTGCCAGCAGCTCCGGGACTCCTGGAAACACCATATATTTT

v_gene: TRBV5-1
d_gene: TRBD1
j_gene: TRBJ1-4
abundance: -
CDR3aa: CASSSDTGGLNEKLFF
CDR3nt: TGCGCCAGCAGCTCGGATACAGGGGGCCTTAATGAAAAACTGTTTTTT

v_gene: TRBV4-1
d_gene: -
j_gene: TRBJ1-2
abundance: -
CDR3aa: CASSQIAALYGYTF
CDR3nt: TGCGCCAGCAGCCAAATAGCCGCCCTCTATGGCTACACCTTC

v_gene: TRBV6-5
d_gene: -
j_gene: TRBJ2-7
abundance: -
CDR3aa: CASSRDPSYEQYF
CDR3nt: TGTGCCAGCTCCCGGGATCCCTCCTACGAGCAGTACTTC

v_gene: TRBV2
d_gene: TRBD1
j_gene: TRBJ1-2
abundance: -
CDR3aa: CASRRDRGHYGYTF
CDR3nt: TGTGCCAGCAGGAGGGACAGGGGGCACTATGGCTACACCTTC

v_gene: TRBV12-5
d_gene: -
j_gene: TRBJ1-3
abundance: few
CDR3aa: CASGYSSGNTIYF
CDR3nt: TGTGCTAGTGGCTACAGCTCTGGAAACACCATATATTTT

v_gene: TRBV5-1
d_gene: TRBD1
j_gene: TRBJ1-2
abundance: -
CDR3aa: CASSLTRQGLSPRGYTF
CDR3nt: TGCGCCAGCAGCTTGACCCGACAGGGCCTCTCTCCTCGTGGCTACACCTTC

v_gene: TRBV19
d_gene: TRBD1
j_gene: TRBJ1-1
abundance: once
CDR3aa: CASSITGTANTEAFF
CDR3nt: TGTGCCAGTAGTATAACCGGGACAGCTAACACTGAAGCTTTCTTT

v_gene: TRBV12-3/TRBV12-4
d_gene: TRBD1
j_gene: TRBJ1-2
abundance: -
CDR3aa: CASSKGAGGYTF
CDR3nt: TGTGCCAGCAGCAAGGGGGCGGGTGGCTACACCTTC

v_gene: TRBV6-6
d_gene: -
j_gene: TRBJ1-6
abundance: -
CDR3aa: CASSDRTYNSPLHF
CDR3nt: TGTGCCAGCAGCGACAGGACCTATAATTCACCCCTCCACTTT

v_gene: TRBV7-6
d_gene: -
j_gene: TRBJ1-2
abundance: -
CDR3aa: CASSRDYGYTF
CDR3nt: TGTGCCAGCAGCCGGGACTATGGCTACACCTTC

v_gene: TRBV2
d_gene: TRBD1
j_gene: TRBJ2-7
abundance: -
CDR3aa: CASSEQGASFSYEQYF
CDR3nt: TGTGCCAGCAGTGAACAGGGGGCGTCATTCTCCTACGAGCAGTACTTC

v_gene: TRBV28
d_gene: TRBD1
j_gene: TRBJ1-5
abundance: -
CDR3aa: CASSQAGTGYNQPQHF
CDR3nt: TGTGCCAGCAGCCAGGCCGGGACAGGGTACAATCAGCCCCAGCATTTT

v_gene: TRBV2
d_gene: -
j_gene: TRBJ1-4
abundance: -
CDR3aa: CATMGQLGEKLFF
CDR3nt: TGTGCCACTATGGGGCAGCTCGGTGAAAAACTGTTTTTT

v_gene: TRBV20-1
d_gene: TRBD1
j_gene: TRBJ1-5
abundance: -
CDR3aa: CSAGTGKPQHF
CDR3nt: TGCAGTGCGGGGACAGGGAAGCCCCAGCATTTT